This T cell receptor beta chain was captured by sequencing in a study of blood T cell repertoires in COVID-19. About the study: The samples span acute and convalescent COVID-19 from the United States, Italy and Spain.

V trimming: 5 bases; J trimming: 6 bases; junction bases outside the gene matches: 20. This CDR3 region has 18 residues. Germline V lookup: CDR1 LNHDA, CDR2 SQIVND (reference sequence). Assay: immunoSEQ multiplex PCR; the TCRdb copy retains only in-frame clones and omits some. In the table there are over 200,000 clones, about four fifths of which are singletons. The sequenced sample consisted of PBMCs or T cells enriched from blood (not recorded which). The chain couples TRBV19 to TRBJ1-2; 8 bases agree with TRBD1. The sequence derives from a woman aged 45 to 65 with acute COVID-19. The CDR3 loop is CASSGGQGGFGASDGYTF. The CDR3 DNA reads as TGTGCCAGTAGTGGCGGACAGGGTGGTTTTGGAGCGTCCGATGGCTACACCTTC.